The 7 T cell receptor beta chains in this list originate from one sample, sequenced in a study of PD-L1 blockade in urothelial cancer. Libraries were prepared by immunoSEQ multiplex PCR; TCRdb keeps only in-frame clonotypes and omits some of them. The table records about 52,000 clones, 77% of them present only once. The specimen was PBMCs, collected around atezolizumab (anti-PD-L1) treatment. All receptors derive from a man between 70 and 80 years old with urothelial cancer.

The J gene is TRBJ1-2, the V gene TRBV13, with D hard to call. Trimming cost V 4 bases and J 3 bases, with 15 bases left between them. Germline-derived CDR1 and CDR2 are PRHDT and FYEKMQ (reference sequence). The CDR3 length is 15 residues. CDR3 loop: CASSSVPGSDYGYTF. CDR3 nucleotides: TGTGCCAGCAGCTCGGTGCCGGGATCGGACTATGGCTACACCTTC.

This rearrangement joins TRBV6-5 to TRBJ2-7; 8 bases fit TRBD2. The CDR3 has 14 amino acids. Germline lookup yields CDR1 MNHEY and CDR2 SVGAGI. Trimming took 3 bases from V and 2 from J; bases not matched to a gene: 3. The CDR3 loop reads CASSYPGRAYEQYF. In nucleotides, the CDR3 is TGTGCCAGCAGTTATCCCGGGAGGGCCTACGAGCAGTACTTC.

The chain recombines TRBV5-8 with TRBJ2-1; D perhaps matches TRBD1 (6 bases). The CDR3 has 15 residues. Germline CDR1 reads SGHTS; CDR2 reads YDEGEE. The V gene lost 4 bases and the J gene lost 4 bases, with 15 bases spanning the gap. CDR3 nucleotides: TGTGCCAGCAGCGCCAGGACAGTTCTGTACAATGAGCAGTTCTTC. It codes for CASSARTVLYNEQFF.

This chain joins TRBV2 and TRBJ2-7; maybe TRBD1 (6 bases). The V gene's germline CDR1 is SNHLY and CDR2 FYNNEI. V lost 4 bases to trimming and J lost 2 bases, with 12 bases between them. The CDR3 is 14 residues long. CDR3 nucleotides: TGTGCCAGCAGTGCAGGGGCCCCCACCTACGAGCAGTACTTC. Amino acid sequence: CASSAGAPTYEQYF.

CDR3 sequence reads: CASSPRQGLQYEQYF. CDR3 in DNA: TGTGCCAGCAGCCCTCGACAGGGTCTGCAATACGAGCAGTACTTC. The rearrangement joins TRBV7-2 to TRBJ2-7; 7 bases are shared with TRBD1. CDR1 and CDR2 from the germline V gene are SGHTA and FQGNSA. Trimming at V came to 5 bases and at J to 4 bases, leaving 11 bases not matched to a gene. The CDR3 runs 15 residues. Drawing the rest from reference TRBV7-2 and TRBJ2-7, the complete variable domain is GAGVSQSPSNKVTEKGKDVELRCDPISGHTALYWYRQSLGQGLEFLIYFQGNSAPDKSGLPSDRFSAERTGGSVSTLTIQRTQQEDSAVYLCASSPRQGLQYEQYFGPGTRLTVT.

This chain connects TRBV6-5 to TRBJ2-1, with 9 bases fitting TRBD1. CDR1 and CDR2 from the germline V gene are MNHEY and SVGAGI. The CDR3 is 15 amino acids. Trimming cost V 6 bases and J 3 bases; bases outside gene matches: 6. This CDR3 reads CASSPTGGGYNEQFF. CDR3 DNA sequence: TGTGCCAGCAGCCCAACAGGGGGCGGCTACAATGAGCAGTTCTTC.

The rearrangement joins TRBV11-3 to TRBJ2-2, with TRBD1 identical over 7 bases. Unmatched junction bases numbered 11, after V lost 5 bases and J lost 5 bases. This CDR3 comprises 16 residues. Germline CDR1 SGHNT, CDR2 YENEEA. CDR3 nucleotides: TGTGCCAGCAGCCCCCGACAGGGTTTTAAAACCGGGGAGCTGTTTTTT. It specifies CASSPRQGFKTGELFF.